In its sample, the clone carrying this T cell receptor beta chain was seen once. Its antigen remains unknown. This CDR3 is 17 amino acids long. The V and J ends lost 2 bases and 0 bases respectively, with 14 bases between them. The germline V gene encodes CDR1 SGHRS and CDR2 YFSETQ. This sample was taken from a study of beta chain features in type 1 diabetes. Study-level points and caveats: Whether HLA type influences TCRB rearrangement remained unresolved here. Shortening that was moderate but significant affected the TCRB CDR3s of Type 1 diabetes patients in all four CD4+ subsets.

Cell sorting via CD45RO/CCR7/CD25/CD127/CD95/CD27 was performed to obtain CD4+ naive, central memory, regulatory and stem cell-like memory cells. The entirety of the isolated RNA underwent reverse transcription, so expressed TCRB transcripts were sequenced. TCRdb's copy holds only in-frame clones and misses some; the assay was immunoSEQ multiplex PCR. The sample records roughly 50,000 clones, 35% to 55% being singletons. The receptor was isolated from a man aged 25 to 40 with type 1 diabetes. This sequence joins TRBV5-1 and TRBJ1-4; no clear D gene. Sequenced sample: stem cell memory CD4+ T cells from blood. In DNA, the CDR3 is TGCGCCAGCAGCTTCTGGGGAGCGCATGCAACTAATGAAAAACTGTTTTTT. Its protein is CASSFWGAHATNEKLFF.